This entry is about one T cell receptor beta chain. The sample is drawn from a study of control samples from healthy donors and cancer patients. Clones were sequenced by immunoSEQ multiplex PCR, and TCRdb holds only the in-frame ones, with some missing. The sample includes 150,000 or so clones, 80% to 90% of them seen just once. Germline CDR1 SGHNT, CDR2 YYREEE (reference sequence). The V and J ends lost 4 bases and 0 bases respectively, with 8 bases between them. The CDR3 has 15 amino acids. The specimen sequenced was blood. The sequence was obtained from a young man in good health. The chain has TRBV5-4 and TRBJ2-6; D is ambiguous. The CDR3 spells CASSRADSGANVLTF. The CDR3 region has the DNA TGTGCCAGCAGCCGTGCGGACTCTGGGGCCAACGTCCTGACTTTC.